Included here is one T cell receptor beta chain sequence, with context. The target antigen is unknown. This CDR3 is built from 14 residues. Germline V CDR1 and CDR2: SGHKS, YYEKEE (reference sequence). With 6 bases clipped from V and 2 bases from J, the junction kept 7 bases outside the gene matches. The data belong to a study of graft-versus-host responses after intestinal transplantation. Study-wide context: Each recipient received anti-thymocyte globulin induction, then tacrolimus and steroids for 2 to 3 years.

Only in-frame clones appear in the TCRdb table, and some are missing; sequencing was by immunoSEQ multiplex PCR. Here the sample spans more than 70,000 clones, roughly 90% being singletons. The chain is built from TRBV5-5 and TRBJ1-2; TRBD1 aligns across 7 bases. Sequences were derived from unstimulated CD4+ T cells sorted from spleen or lymph node cells, sampled before intestinal transplant. The TCR originated in a human donor who received an intestinal transplant. This chain's CDR3 is CASTPTGLNYGYTF. The CDR3 DNA follows: TGTGCCAGCACCCCGACAGGGTTAAACTATGGCTACACCTTC.